This entry lists 25 T cell receptor beta chains sequenced from one sample in a study of blood T cell repertoires in COVID-19. Clones were sequenced by immunoSEQ multiplex PCR, and TCRdb holds only the in-frame ones, with some missing. The profile shows tens of thousands of clones, approximately 87% of them singletons. Sequenced input: peripheral blood. These TCRs come from a human donor with active COVID-19. The donor label of this sample is uncertain.

This chain links TRBV5-4 with TRBJ2-5, with 10 bases aligning to TRBD1. This CDR3 has 15 residues. Trimming at V came to 3 bases and at J to 5 bases, leaving 7 bases not matched to a gene. CDR1 is SGHNT and CDR2 is YYREEE in the germline V gene (reference sequence). CDR3 sequence (DNA): TGTGCCAGCAGCTCCCCCGGGACAGGGGAGGAGACCCAGTACTTC. It translates to CASSSPGTGEETQYF.

The chain combines TRBV4-3 with TRBJ1-2, with D perhaps TRBD1 (5 bases). CDR3 length: 16 amino acids. Germline V gene data show CDR1 as LGHNA and CDR2 as YSLEER. V lost 3 bases, J lost 1 base, and 15 bases lay in between. The CDR3 DNA follows: TGCGCCAGCAGCCATTTGGGGGGGGGAGTTAACTATGGCTACACCTTC. It is translated as CASSHLGGGVNYGYTF.

This sequence joins TRBV10-2 and TRBJ2-3; tentative D call: TRBD2 (5 bases). V lost 7 bases and J lost 3, with 11 bases in between. CDR1 is WSHSY, CDR2 SAAADI, per germline. This CDR3 contains 13 residues. In DNA form, the CDR3 reads TGCGCCAGCAACGCGGGTGGGACAGATACGCAGTATTTT. It encodes CASNAGGTDTQYF.

The genes are TRBV7-2 and TRBJ2-3; 7 positions match TRBD2. Germline CDR1 is SGHTA and CDR2 is FQGNSA. The CDR3 loop spans 17 amino acids. Unmatched junction bases numbered 14, after V lost 5 bases and J lost 3 bases. CDR3 residues: CASSLREAPLGTDTQYF. The CDR3 region has the DNA TGTGCCAGCAGCCTCCGGGAGGCCCCCTTGGGGACAGATACGCAGTATTTT.

Comments on this clone: The junction shows a germline mismatch at one end, possibly a read error. The chain employs TRBV5-6 and TRBJ1-3, with TRBD1 identical over 8 bases. The CDR3 runs to 16 residues. Germline lookup yields CDR1 SGHDT and CDR2 YYEEEE. CDR3 sequence (DNA): TGTGCCAGCACCTTGATACAGGGGGAACCGGGAAACACCATATATTTT. Translation gives CASTLIQGEPGNTIYF.

This sequence joins TRBV5-4 and TRBJ1-6; tentatively, D is TRBD1 (5 bases). This CDR3 is 16 amino acids long. V was shortened by 2 bases and J by 9 bases, with 18 bases between the two germline ends. Germline CDR1 is SGHNT and CDR2 is YYREEE (reference sequence). This CDR3 is CASSLGVRQGSSPLHF. DNA of the CDR3: TGTGCCAGCAGCTTAGGGGTGAGGCAGGGAAGTTCACCCCTCCACTTT.

The V and J genes are TRBV6-5 and TRBJ2-3; TRBD2 is a possible D gene (6 bases). The CDR3 is 15 amino acids. Germline-derived CDR1 and CDR2 are MNHEY and SVGAGI. Trimming took 6 bases from V and 3 from J, leaving 16 bases between them. The CDR3 DNA is TGTGCCAGCAGCCTTGCTAGCGTCCGGACAGATACGCAGTATTTT. Its translation is CASSLASVRTDTQYF.

The rearrangement joins TRBV6-5 to TRBJ2-5, with TRBD2 as a possible D gene (6 bases). The CDR3 loop spans 16 amino acids. V was shortened by 4 bases and J by 2 bases, with 17 bases between the two germline ends. The germline V gene has CDR1 MNHEY and CDR2 SVGAGI. The CDR3 spells CASSFPSSGGQETQYF. The CDR3 nucleotides read TGTGCCAGCAGTTTCCCATCATCTGGGGGGCAAGAGACCCAGTACTTC.

The chain is built from TRBV28 and TRBJ1-2; D unresolved. Germline assignment: CDR1 MDHEN and CDR2 SYDVKM. This CDR3 has 14 amino acids. Trimming took 3 bases from V and 3 from J, leaving 11 bases between them. Written as DNA, the CDR3 is TGTGCCAGCAGTTTCGACTCCTTAGACTATGGCTACACCTTC. Protein product: CASSFDSLDYGYTF.

The chain recombines TRBV6-1 with TRBJ1-2; D ambiguous. V was trimmed by 2 bases and J by 3 bases, leaving 10 bases between them. The length of the CDR3 is 14 residues. Germline V gene lookup returns CDR1 MNHNS and CDR2 SASEGT. This CDR3 reads CASSEKRFDYGYTF. Here the CDR3 DNA reads TGTGCCAGCAGTGAAAAGAGGTTTGACTATGGCTACACCTTC.

J is TRBJ2-6 and V is TRBV7-9; TRBD1 matches at 10 bases. Germline V lookup: CDR1 SEHNR, CDR2 FQNEAQ (reference sequence). The CDR3 loop spans 17 amino acids. Trimming cost V 0 bases and J 4 bases; bases outside gene matches: 3. This chain's CDR3 is CASSLADRGIGANVLTF. CDR3 coding DNA: TGTGCCAGCAGCTTAGCGGACAGGGGGATCGGGGCCAACGTCCTGACTTTC.

This clone appeared once. This chain connects TRBV15 to TRBJ1-6; 7 positions match TRBD1. In germline, CDR1 is LNHNV, CDR2 YYDKDF (reference sequence). The CDR3 has 15 residues. J lost 7 bases, V lost 1 base, and 4 bases had no gene match. The CDR3 sequence is CATSRATGSNSPLHF. The DNA for the CDR3 is TGTGCCACCAGCAGAGCGACAGGGAGCAATTCACCCCTCCACTTT.

The gene calls are TRBV7-8 and TRBJ1-6; a weak D match, TRBD1 (5 bases). This CDR3 is built from 15 residues. Germline V gene sequence: CDR1 SGHVS, CDR2 FQNEAQ. Trimming stripped 5 bases from V and 8 bases from J, with 16 bases between. The CDR3 DNA is TGTGCCAGCAGCGTGGTCTTTTGGGGGGATTCACCCCTCCACTTT. Protein product: CASSVVFWGDSPLHF.

This sequence joins TRBV14 and TRBJ2-7; D is unresolved. The germline V gene has CDR1 SGHDN and CDR2 FVKESK. V was trimmed by 1 base and J by 3 bases, leaving 7 bases between them. The CDR3 totals 13 residues. DNA for the CDR3: TGTGCCAGCAGCCAAGGAGAGTACTACGAGCAGTACTTC. Translating gives CASSQGEYYEQYF.

V gene TRBV2 combines with J gene TRBJ1-4; possibly TRBD1 for D (6 bases). CDR3 length: 16 residues. The V end was cut by 4 bases, the J end by 9 bases, with 21 bases between. Germline V gene data show CDR1 as SNHLY and CDR2 as FYNNEI. In nucleotides, the CDR3 is TGTGCCAGCAGTGGTCCCCCAACAGGGAGCAACAAAAAACTGTTTTTT. This codes for CASSGPPTGSNKKLFF.

The chain has TRBV5-1 and TRBJ2-1; possibly TRBD2 for D (6 bases). V was trimmed by 4 bases and J by 0 bases, leaving 14 bases between them. The CDR3 extends over 16 amino acids. Germline V CDR1 and CDR2: SGHRS, YFSETQ. CDR3 coding DNA: TGCGCCAGCAGCCTGGAAATAGCGGACTCCTACAATGAGCAGTTCTTC. The encoded protein is CASSLEIADSYNEQFF.

In DNA form, the CDR3 reads TGTGCCAGCAGCTTTGGGCTCTCTGGAAACACCATATATTTT. Amino acid sequence: CASSFGLSGNTIYF. This chain connects TRBV5-4 to TRBJ1-3, with unresolved D. This CDR3 contains 14 residues. The V end was cut by 2 bases, the J end by 0 bases, with 6 bases between. Germline values: CDR1 SGHNT, CDR2 YYREEE (reference sequence).

The genes are TRBV19 and TRBJ2-5; 9 nucleotides line up with TRBD1. J was trimmed by 6 bases and V by 8 bases; bases with no gene match: 4. Germline CDR1 and CDR2: LNHDA and SQIVND (reference sequence). The CDR3 is made up of 12 amino acids. The CDR3 coding sequence is TGTGCCAGTGGCACAGGGGGCCAGACCCAGTACTTC. Its translation: CASGTGGQTQYF.

The gene calls are TRBV24-1 and TRBJ2-1, with a weak D call TRBD1 (6 bases). Between the trimmed V and J ends, which lost 9 bases and 5 bases, there was a span of 13 bases. The germline CDR1 and CDR2 sequences are KGHDR and SFDVKD. The CDR3 runs 13 residues. CDR3 nucleotide sequence: TGTGCCACCGGGGACACGAGGCACAATGAGCAGTTCTTC. Protein sequence: CATGDTRHNEQFF.

Relative to its sample, this clone is medium-sized. The gene calls are TRBV6-1 and TRBJ1-2, with D perhaps matching TRBD1 (5 bases). The V end was cut by 0 bases, the J end by 4 bases, with 12 bases between. The CDR3 has 15 residues. CDR1 is MNHNS, CDR2 SASEGT, per germline. The CDR3 nucleotides read TGTGCCAGCAGTGAAGCTAACGGGGGTAGCTATGGCTACACCTTC. It translates to CASSEANGGSYGYTF.

V is TRBV28 and J is TRBJ2-1; weak D call: TRBD1 (6 bases). Per the germline V gene, CDR1 is MDHEN and CDR2 is SYDVKM. This CDR3 has 13 residues. V gave up 6 bases and J gave up 5 bases, with 11 bases separating them. The CDR3 sequence is CASSRGTHNEQFF. CDR3 DNA sequence: TGTGCCAGCAGCAGGGGAACCCACAATGAGCAGTTCTTC. The variable domain in full, completed from reference TRBV28 and TRBJ2-1, reads DVKVTQSSRYLVKRTGEKVFLECVQDMDHENMFWYRQDPGLGLRLIYFSYDVKMKEKGDIPEGYSVSREKKERFSLILESASTNQTSMYLCASSRGTHNEQFFGPGTRLTVL.

This rearrangement joins TRBV6-2 or TRBV6-3 to TRBJ2-4; D remains ambiguous. CDR3 length: 13 residues. Trimming stripped 0 bases from V and 6 bases from J, with 6 bases between. CDR1 is MNHEY and CDR2 is SVGEGT in the germline V gene. This CDR3 reads CASSYSFINIQYF. In DNA, the CDR3 is TGTGCCAGCAGTTACTCGTTCATAAACATTCAGTACTTC.

Only one count was recorded for this clone. V gene TRBV5-4 combines with J gene TRBJ2-3; 7 bases match TRBD2. Germline loops: CDR1 SGHNT, CDR2 YYREEE (reference sequence). V lost 5 bases to trimming and J lost 4 bases; unmatched junction nucleotides: 10. The CDR3 has 15 residues. The CDR3, as DNA: TGTGCCAGCAGTCAAAGACTAGCAGTCGCAGATACGCAGTATTTT. Protein product: CASSQRLAVADTQYF. Combining the CDR3 with reference TRBV5-4 and TRBJ2-3 gives the whole variable domain ETGVTQSPTHLIKTRGQQVTLRCSSQSGHNTVSWYQQALGQGPQFIFQYYREEENGRGNFPPRFSGLQFPNYSSELNVNALELDDSALYLCASSQRLAVADTQYFGPGTRLTVL.

This clone occurred once. The CDR3 sequence is CASSPKWSSSYNEQFF. CDR3 in DNA: TGTGCCAGCAGCCCCAAGTGGTCCAGCTCCTACAATGAGCAGTTCTTC. The chain combines TRBV5-4 with TRBJ2-1; D is unresolved. From germline, CDR1 is SGHNT and CDR2 YYREEE (reference sequence). V gave up 4 bases and J gave up 0 bases, with 14 bases separating them. The length of the CDR3 is 16 residues.

The chain's CDR3 is CATSRVVSGANVLTF. The CDR3 DNA follows: TGTGCCACCAGCAGAGTAGTCTCTGGGGCCAACGTCCTGACTTTC. The chain employs TRBV15 and TRBJ2-6; D is uncertain. The germline gives CDR1 LNHNV, CDR2 YYDKDF (reference sequence). V was clipped by 1 base and J by 0 bases, with 4 bases between them. The CDR3 runs 15 residues.